This TCR beta chain was captured in a study of beta chain features in type 1 diabetes. Study outcomes and limitations: The naive, central memory and Treg TCRB repertoires looked more alike in patients than they did in healthy donors. People with Type 1 diabetes carried modestly yet significantly shorter TCRB CDR3s in all four CD4+ subsets.

Every bit of the isolated RNA underwent reverse transcription, so sequencing read expressed TCRB transcripts. Method: immunoSEQ multiplex PCR; TCRdb's copy keeps in-frame clones and lacks some. The sample holds 250,000 to 350,000 clones, approximately 14% seen once. The germline V and J ends were trimmed by 0 bases and 3 bases, with 5 bases remaining between them. Germline V CDR1 and CDR2: LNHNV, YYDKDF (reference sequence). The CDR3 has 14 amino acids. For this clone: The antigen is undetermined.

The rearrangement uses TRBV15 and TRBJ1-4; the D is unclear. This TCR derives from a man under 40 in good health. The specimen sequenced was central memory CD4+ T cells from blood. Here the CDR3 DNA reads TGTGCCACCAGCAGAGATAGATCTAATGAAAAACTGTTTTTT. This gives the protein CATSRDRSNEKLFF.